These 14 T cell receptor beta chains came from one sample sequenced in a study of blood T cell repertoires in COVID-19 (TCRdb year 2020). Library creation used the immunoSEQ multiplex PCR assay. The table comes from immuneACCESS by way of TCRdb, which keeps in-frame sequences with V and J called. Part of the clones is missing from these tables; in studies checked, under half for an unresolved V gene and the rest for unknown reasons. Counted in this sample were about 400,000 clones; 89% of them appeared once. Approximately 1.5% of the sample belongs to the ten largest clones. The sample consisted of PBMCs or T cells enriched from blood (not recorded which). These receptors were taken from a woman in her 30s who had recovered from COVID-19.

The chain employs TRBV9 and TRBJ2-1; 8 bases agree with TRBD1. The germline gives CDR1 SGDLS, CDR2 YYNGEE. V trimming: 3 bases; J trimming: 1 base; junction bases outside the gene matches: 9. The CDR3 covers 17 residues. The CDR3 nucleotides are TGTGCCAGCAGCGAACGCCGGACAGGGTGGTCCTACAATGAGCAGTTCTTC. It codes for CASSERRTGWSYNEQFF.

V and J are TRBV28 and TRBJ2-3, with 9 nucleotides matching TRBD2. The V and J ends lost 3 bases and 6 bases, in that order; junction bases with no gene match: 10. The CDR3 totals 16 residues. Germline V CDR1 and CDR2: MDHEN, SYDVKM. CDR3 nucleotides: TGTGCCAGCAGTTTTTCAGGTAGCGGGAGTCGGGATACGCAGTATTTT. Translated, it gives CASSFSGSGSRDTQYF.

The gene calls are TRBV7-8 and TRBJ2-6, with D possibly matching TRBD1 (5 bases). Trimming cost V 5 bases and J 0 bases, with 26 bases left between them. In germline, CDR1 is SGHVS, CDR2 FQNEAQ. This CDR3 region has 21 residues. The CDR3 protein is CASSGRIGMQGHISGANVLTF. Written as DNA, the CDR3 is TGTGCCAGCAGCGGTCGGATTGGGATGCAGGGCCACATCTCTGGGGCCAACGTCCTGACTTTC.

This sequence joins TRBV13 and TRBJ1-2; D perhaps matches TRBD1 (5 bases). CDR3 length: 14 residues. Germline V gene data show CDR1 as PRHDT and CDR2 as FYEKMQ (reference sequence). The V gene lost 1 base and the J gene lost 7 bases, with 13 bases spanning the gap. Here the CDR3 reads CASSLVSGKGGYTF. CDR3 DNA: TGTGCCAGCAGCTTAGTTTCAGGGAAAGGTGGCTACACCTTC.

The chain combines TRBV29-1 with TRBJ1-2; D not certain. In germline, CDR1 is SQVTM, CDR2 ANQGSEA. Trimming took off 7 bases at V and 4 bases at J, with 16 bases between the two ends. The CDR3 is made up of 13 amino acids. DNA of the CDR3: TGCAGCGCAAGACTGACGGATAGCTATGGCTACACCTTC. As protein: CSARLTDSYGYTF.

V gene TRBV6-5 combines with J gene TRBJ2-2; 10 bases line up with TRBD1. V lost 6 bases to trimming and J lost 7 bases; unmatched junction nucleotides: 8. The CDR3 covers 15 residues. Germline V gives CDR1 MNHEY, CDR2 SVGAGI. This CDR3 reads CASRRRTGGFGELFF. The CDR3 DNA reads TGTGCCAGCAGGAGAAGGACAGGGGGTTTCGGGGAGCTGTTTTTT.

This clone was recorded only once. The rearrangement links TRBV27 to TRBJ1-1; unclear D gene. Germline V lookup: CDR1 MNHEY, CDR2 SMNVEV (reference sequence). The CDR3 is made up of 14 amino acids. V lost 4 bases and J lost 0, with 9 bases in between. The CDR3: CASSSRALNTEAFF. DNA for the CDR3: TGTGCCAGCAGTTCGAGGGCTTTGAACACTGAAGCTTTCTTT.

This clone was recorded once. This sequence joins TRBV12-3 or TRBV12-4 and TRBJ2-7; D gene unclear. The CDR3 extends over 12 amino acids. V lost 3 bases to trimming and J lost 4 bases, with 7 bases between them. In DNA, the CDR3 is TGTGCCAGCAGTTTTCGTGAGTACGAGCAGTACTTC. Translated: CASSFREYEQYF.

The chain is built from TRBV11-3 and TRBJ2-2; 10 bases line up with TRBD2. The CDR3 totals 16 residues. The germline V gene has CDR1 SGHNT and CDR2 YENEEA. With V trimmed by 1 base and J by 5 bases, 4 bases remained unmatched. CDR3 amino acids: CASSLALAGATGELFF. Here the CDR3 DNA reads TGTGCCAGCAGCTTAGCTCTAGCGGGAGCAACCGGGGAGCTGTTTTTT.

V usage is TRBV19 and J usage is TRBJ1-2, with D possibly being TRBD1 (5 bases). Germline CDR1 and CDR2: LNHDA and SQIVND (reference sequence). This CDR3 is built from 14 residues. V lost 9 bases and J 3 bases, leaving 17 bases between the germline ends. CDR3 protein: CASSRTLLDYGYTF. The DNA for the CDR3 is TGTGCCAGCAGCAGGACATTACTCGACTATGGCTACACCTTC.

The chain has TRBV3-1 (or the pseudogene TRBV3-2) and TRBJ2-7; 7 nucleotides match TRBD1. CDR1 is LGHDT and CDR2 is YNNKEL in the germline V gene (reference sequence). The CDR3 is 14 residues long. The J segment lost 6 bases and the V segment lost 3 bases, leaving 8 bases of the junction unmatched. The CDR3 nucleotides are TGTGCCAGCAGCCACGGGACAGCCTCGTCCGAGCAGTACTTC. It translates to CASSHGTASSEQYF.

This clone was detected once. The chain combines TRBV24-1 with TRBJ1-1, with TRBD1 identical over 7 bases. V trimming: 9 bases; J trimming: 3 bases; junction bases outside the gene matches: 15. This CDR3 contains 16 residues. Per the germline V gene, CDR1 is KGHDR and CDR2 is SFDVKD. The CDR3 DNA reads TGTGCCACCGACGAAGGTCTAAGGGGGCGCGACACTGAAGCTTTCTTT. The encoded protein is CATDEGLRGRDTEAFF.

The chain carries TRBV7-8 and TRBJ1-2; no firm D call. Germline CDR1 and CDR2: SGHVS and FQNEAQ. The CDR3 covers 15 residues. The V end lost 7 bases, the J end lost 0 bases, and 15 bases lay between the germline ends. The CDR3 nucleotides read TGTGCCAGCACCCTTCTTCCCGTAGCTAACTATGGCTACACCTTC. It codes for CASTLLPVANYGYTF.

The rearrangement joins TRBV7-9 to TRBJ1-1, with D unclear. V was trimmed by 5 bases and J by 14 bases, leaving 6 bases between them. Germline V gives CDR1 SEHNR, CDR2 FQNEAQ (reference sequence). CDR3 length: 8 amino acids. The CDR3 sequence: CASSPGFF. For the CDR3, the DNA is TGTGCCAGCAGCCCCGGGTTCTTT.